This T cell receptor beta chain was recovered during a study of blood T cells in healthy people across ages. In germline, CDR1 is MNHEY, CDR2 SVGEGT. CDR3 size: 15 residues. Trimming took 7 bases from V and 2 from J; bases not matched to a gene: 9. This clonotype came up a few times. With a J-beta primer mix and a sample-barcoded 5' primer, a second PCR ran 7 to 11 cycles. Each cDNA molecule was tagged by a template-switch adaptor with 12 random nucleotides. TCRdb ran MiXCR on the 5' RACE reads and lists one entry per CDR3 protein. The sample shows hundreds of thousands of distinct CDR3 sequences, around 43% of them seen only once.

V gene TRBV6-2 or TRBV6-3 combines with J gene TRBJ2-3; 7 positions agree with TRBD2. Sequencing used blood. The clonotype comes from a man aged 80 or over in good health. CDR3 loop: CASNGARGNTDTQYF. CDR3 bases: TGTGCCAGCAACGGAGCGCGGGGGAACACAGATACGCAGTATTTT.